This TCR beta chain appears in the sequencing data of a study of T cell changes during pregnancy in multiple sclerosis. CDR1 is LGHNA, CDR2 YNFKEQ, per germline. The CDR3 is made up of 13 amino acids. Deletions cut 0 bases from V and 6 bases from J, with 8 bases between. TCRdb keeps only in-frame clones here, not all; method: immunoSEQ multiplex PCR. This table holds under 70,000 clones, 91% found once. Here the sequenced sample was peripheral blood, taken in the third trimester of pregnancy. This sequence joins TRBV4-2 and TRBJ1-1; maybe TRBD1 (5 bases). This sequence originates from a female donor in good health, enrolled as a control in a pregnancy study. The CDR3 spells CASSQDGGAEAFF. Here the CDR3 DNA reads TGTGCCAGCAGCCAAGATGGGGGGGCTGAAGCTTTCTTT.